Listed below are T cell receptor beta chains from one sample, sequenced in a study of T cells in Graves' hyperthyroidism and ophthalmopathy. TCRdb passed the multiplex PCR reads through MiXCR, listing each CDR3 protein once. The data hold 490,000 or so distinct CDR3 sequences, with 20% observed a single time. Sequencing input: blood. Receptor source: a man aged 40-49 years with Graves' ophthalmopathy. The CDR3 runs from the conserved cysteine through the conserved F or W. D genes are given only for firm matches. Size values are once, few and many counts, or a class for expanded clones, and some rows have none.

TRBJ2-3 15 - TRBD1 TRBV6-5 TGTGCCAGCATCCAGACAGGGGCTAGCACAGATACGCAGTATTTT CASIQTGASTDTQYF
TRBJ1-1 13 many - TRBV7-3 TGTGCCAGCAGCTTAACCTGGAACACTGAAGCTTTCTTT CASSLTWNTEAFF
TRBJ2-1 15 many TRBD2 TRBV12-3/TRBV12-4 TGTGCCAGCAGGCCCTTTGGGACTACCTACAATGAGCAGTTCTTC CASRPFGTTYNEQFF
TRBJ1-1 14 - - TRBV9 TGTGCCAGCCGTGGTCCTGGACAAAGCCTTGAAGCTTTCTTT CASRGPGQSLEAFF
TRBJ2-3 12 few - TRBV28 TGTGCCAGCAGTTTCCGGGCAAGCACGCAGTATTTT CASSFRASTQYF
TRBJ1-1 13 many - TRBV30 TGTGCCTGGAGGGGAAATAGTCAAACTGAAGCTTTCTTT CAWRGNSQTEAFF
TRBJ2-1 15 many TRBD2 TRBV5-1 TGCGCCAGCAGCTTGGGGCGGGGGGGCCGGAATGAGCAGTTCTTC CASSLGRGGRNEQFF
TRBJ1-1 16 - TRBD1 TRBV3-1 TGTGCCAGCAGCCAGTATCCAGGGGGCGTTGACACTGAAGCTTTCTTT CASSQYPGGVDTEAFF
TRBJ2-7 13 many - TRBV11-2 TGTGCCAGCAGCCCCGTTGCGACCTACGAGCAGTACTTC CASSPVATYEQYF
TRBJ2-1 15 - TRBD2 TRBV28 TGTGCCAGCAGTTTAAAGCGGGAGTGGGTCAATGAGCAGTTCTTC CASSLKREWVNEQFF
TRBJ1-2 13 many - TRBV5-1 TGCGCCAGCAGCTTTGACGGCAACTATGGCTACACCTTC CASSFDGNYGYTF
TRBJ2-1 16 few - TRBV7-9 TGTGCCAGCAGCTTAATGACGCCTCCCGCCTACAATGAGCAGTTCTTC CASSLMTPPAYNEQFF
TRBJ2-5 17 few - TRBV4-1 TGCGCCAGCAGCCAAGAAGGTACCGGGCTAGCTACGGAGACCCAGTACTTC CASSQEGTGLATETQYF
TRBJ2-7 14 - - TRBV7-6 TGTGCCAGCAGCCCCTTGGGGGCGGGTTACGAGCAGTACTTC CASSPLGAGYEQYF
TRBJ2-7 14 few - TRBV20-1 TGCAGTGCTCACTCCCCTTCTAGTACTTGGGAGCAGTACTTC CSAHSPSSTWEQYF
TRBJ1-5 14 - TRBD1 TRBV20-1 TGCAGTGCTAGTAGACAGGGGGCCCGTCAGCCCCAGCATTTT CSASRQGARQPQHF
TRBJ1-3 16 few TRBD1 TRBV3-1 TGTGCCAGCAGCCAATCCCCCGGGACAGCTGGAAACACCATATATTTT CASSQSPGTAGNTIYF
TRBJ1-2 15 many - TRBV7-8 TGTGCCAGCAGCTTAGACCCGGACAGCACGGCTGGCTACACCTTC CASSLDPDSTAGYTF
TRBJ2-7 14 many TRBD2 TRBV6-1 TGTGCCAGCAAAGGGACTAGCGAGAGCTACGAGCAGTACTTC CASKGTSESYEQYF
TRBJ1-4 13 - - TRBV29-1 TGCAGCGTTGAGGAGACAGGACTAGAAAAACTGTTTTTT CSVEETGLEKLFF
TRBJ2-1 16 many TRBD2 TRBV7-3 TGTGCCAGCAGCTCAGGGACTAGCGAGGGAACAAATGAGCAGTTCTTC CASSSGTSEGTNEQFF
TRBJ1-5 16 - - TRBV19 TGTGCCAGTAGTCCGAGGGGGGGAGGGGGCAATCAGCCCCAGCATTTT CASSPRGGGGNQPQHF
TRBJ1-3 14 many - TRBV11-2 TGTGCCAGCAGTTTACAGGGAGCTGGAAACACCATATATTTT CASSLQGAGNTIYF
TRBJ2-5 15 few TRBD1 TRBV11-2 TGTGCCAGCAGCCGGGACAGGGGAGTTTCGGAGACCCAGTACTTC CASSRDRGVSETQYF
TRBJ2-1 15 many TRBD2 TRBV5-1 TGCGCCAGCAGTTCCCTAAGGGCGGGAGAGAATGAGCAGTTCTTC CASSSLRAGENEQFF
TRBJ1-1 15 - TRBD1 TRBV10-3 TGTGCCATCAGTCTACCGGGACAGGGGAACACTGAAGCTTTCTTT CAISLPGQGNTEAFF
TRBJ2-5 12 many - TRBV2 TGTGCCAGCACCCGGACTCAAGAGACCCAGTACTTC CASTRTQETQYF
TRBJ1-5 17 - - TRBV7-2 TGTGCCAGCAGCTTACGTCCGGGGGGAGAGGGCAATCAGCCCCAGCATTTT CASSLRPGGEGNQPQHF
TRBJ2-1 13 few - TRBV5-1 TGCGCCAGCAGGAGGGGGGGGGGGTTTGAGCAGTTCTTC CASRRGGGFEQFF
TRBJ1-1 15 - - TRBV5-4 TGTGCCAGCAGCCAACCGACAGGCGAGATGCCTGAAGCTTTCTTT CASSQPTGEMPEAFF
TRBJ2-7 13 many - TRBV28 TGTGCCAGCAAGGTTGGGAATTGGGACGAGCAGTACTTC CASKVGNWDEQYF
TRBJ2-2 15 - TRBD1 TRBV2 TGTGCCGCCCACGGACAGGAGATTAACACCGGGGAGCTGTTTTTT CAAHGQEINTGELFF
TRBJ2-3 16 - - TRBV4-1 TGCGCCAGCAGCCAAGATTGGGGGACCAGCACAGATACGCAGTATTTT CASSQDWGTSTDTQYF
TRBJ2-5 16 many - TRBV2 TGTGCCAGGAATAGTGGTCTCTCGGGGCCGGGGGAGACCCAGTACTTC CARNSGLSGPGETQYF
TRBJ2-7 14 few - TRBV7-3 TGTGCCAGCAGCTTAATGTCGCACGGAGGAGAGCAGTACTTC CASSLMSHGGEQYF
TRBJ1-2 13 - - TRBV12-3/TRBV12-4 TGTGCCAGCAGCCCCACCGGGACGAGCAGCTACACCTTC CASSPTGTSSYTF
TRBJ1-2 13 few - TRBV2 TGTGCCAGCACCGTTAGGGGGAAAGGTGGCTACACCTTC CASTVRGKGGYTF
TRBJ1-2 15 many TRBD1 TRBV11-2 TGTGCCAGCAGCCCCCGGGACAGTAAATCGGATGGCTACACCTTC CASSPRDSKSDGYTF
TRBJ2-1 14 few TRBD1 TRBV2 TGTGCCAGCAGTCGAAGACAGGGGACGGGGGAGCAGTTCTTC CASSRRQGTGEQFF
TRBJ1-2 14 - - TRBV19 TGTGCCAGTAGTATAGGACCCGCTAACTGTGGCTACACCTTC CASSIGPANCGYTF
TRBJ2-3 14 many TRBD1 TRBV28 TGTGCCAGCAAGAGGGGGCGCGGCACAGATACGCAGTATTTT CASKRGRGTDTQYF
TRBJ1-2 15 - - TRBV4-2 TGTGCCAGCAGCCAAGATTCTGTCGTCTCCTATGGCTACACCTTC CASSQDSVVSYGYTF